This T cell receptor (beta chain) was found in a study of T-cell memory formation after mild COVID-19. Each CDR3 protein is one row after TCRdb ran MiXCR on the 5' RACE reads. The sample carries under 250,000 distinct CDR3 sequences, just over 15% recorded once. The CDR3 runs to 13 residues. The germline V gene has CDR1 SGHVS and CDR2 FQNEAQ. Trimming shortened V by 6 bases and J by 6 bases, and 12 bases separated the two germline ends. The table lists this clonotype with a few counts. The chain recombines TRBV7-8 with TRBJ2-1, with D tentatively TRBD1 (7 bases). The TCR sequence derives from an adult woman who had mild COVID-19 (a few samples of this study predate the infection). Cell type and time point are not known. The sequenced sample consisted of PBMCs or a T cell subset sorted from them (not recorded which). DNA of the CDR3: TGTGCCAGCAGGGGCAGGGGGGTCAATGAGCAGTTCTTC. Protein sequence: CASRGRGVNEQFF.